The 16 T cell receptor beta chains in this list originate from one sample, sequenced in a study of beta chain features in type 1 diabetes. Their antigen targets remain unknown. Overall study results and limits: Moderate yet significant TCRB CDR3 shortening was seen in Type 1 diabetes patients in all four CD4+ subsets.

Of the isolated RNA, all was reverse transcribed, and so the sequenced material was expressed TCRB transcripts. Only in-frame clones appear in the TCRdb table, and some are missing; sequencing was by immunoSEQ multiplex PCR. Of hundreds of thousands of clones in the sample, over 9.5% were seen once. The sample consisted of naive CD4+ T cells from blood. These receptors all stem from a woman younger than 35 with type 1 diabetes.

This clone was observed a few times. The CDR3 reads CASSGARDTQYF. Here the CDR3 DNA reads TGTGCCAGTAGTGGGGCCCGCGATACGCAGTATTTT. The J gene is TRBJ2-3, the V gene TRBV19; tentative D call: TRBD1 (5 bases). The CDR3 contains 12 residues. Germline V gene lookup returns CDR1 LNHDA and CDR2 SQIVND (reference sequence). Trimming took off 5 bases at V and 6 bases at J, with 9 bases between the two ends.

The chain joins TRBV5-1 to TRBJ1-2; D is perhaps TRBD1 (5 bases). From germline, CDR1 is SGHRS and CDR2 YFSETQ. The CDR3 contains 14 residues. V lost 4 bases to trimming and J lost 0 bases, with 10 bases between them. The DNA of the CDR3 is TGCGCCAGCAGCGTATGGGGGGCTAACTATGGCTACACCTTC. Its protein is CASSVWGANYGYTF.

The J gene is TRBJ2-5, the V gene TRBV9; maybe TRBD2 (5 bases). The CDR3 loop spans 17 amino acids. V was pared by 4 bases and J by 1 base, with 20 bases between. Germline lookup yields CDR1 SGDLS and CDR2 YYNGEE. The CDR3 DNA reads TGTGCCAGCAGCTTAGAGGGTGGCCTCGAGGGCCAAGAGACCCAGTACTTC. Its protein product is CASSLEGGLEGQETQYF.

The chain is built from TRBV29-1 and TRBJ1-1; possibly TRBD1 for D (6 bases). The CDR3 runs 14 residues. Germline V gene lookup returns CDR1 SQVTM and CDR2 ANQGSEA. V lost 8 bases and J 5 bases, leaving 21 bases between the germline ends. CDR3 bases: TGCAGCCTCGGGACAAACGGGAGGGTGACTGAAGCTTTCTTT. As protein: CSLGTNGRVTEAFF. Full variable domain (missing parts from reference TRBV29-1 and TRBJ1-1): SAVISQKPSRDICQRGTSLTIQCQVDSQVTMMFWYRQQPGQSLTLIATANQGSEATYESGFVIDKFPISRPNLTFSTLTVSNMSPEDSSIYLCSLGTNGRVTEAFFGQGTRLTVV.

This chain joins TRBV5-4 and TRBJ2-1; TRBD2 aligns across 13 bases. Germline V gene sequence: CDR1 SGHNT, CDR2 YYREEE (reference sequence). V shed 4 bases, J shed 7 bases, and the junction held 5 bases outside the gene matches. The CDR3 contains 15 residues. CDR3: CASSPRLAGGNEQFF. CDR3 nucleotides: TGTGCCAGCAGCCCAAGACTAGCGGGAGGTAATGAGCAGTTCTTC.

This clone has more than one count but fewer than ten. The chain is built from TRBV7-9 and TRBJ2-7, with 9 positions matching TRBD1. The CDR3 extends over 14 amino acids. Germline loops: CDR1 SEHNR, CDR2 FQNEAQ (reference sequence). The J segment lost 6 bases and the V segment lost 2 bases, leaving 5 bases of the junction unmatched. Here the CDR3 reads CASSLLQGAGEQYF. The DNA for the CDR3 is TGTGCCAGCAGCTTACTACAGGGGGCGGGCGAGCAGTACTTC.

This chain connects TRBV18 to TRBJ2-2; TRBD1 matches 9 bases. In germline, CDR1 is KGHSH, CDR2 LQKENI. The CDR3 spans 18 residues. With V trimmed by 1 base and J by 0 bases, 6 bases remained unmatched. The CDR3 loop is CASSPLGQGTANTGELFF. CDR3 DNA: TGTGCCAGCTCACCACTTGGACAGGGGACAGCGAACACCGGGGAGCTGTTTTTT.

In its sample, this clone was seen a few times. The CDR3 reads CASSEGTGLNSPLHF. DNA for the CDR3: TGTGCCAGCAGCGAGGGTACAGGGCTAAATTCACCCCTCCACTTT. The chain combines TRBV25-1 with TRBJ1-6, with a possible D match to TRBD1 (6 bases). Per germline, CDR1 MGHDK and CDR2 SYGVNS. This CDR3 contains 15 residues. The ends were cut back, 6 bases at V and 7 bases at J, with 16 bases in the middle.

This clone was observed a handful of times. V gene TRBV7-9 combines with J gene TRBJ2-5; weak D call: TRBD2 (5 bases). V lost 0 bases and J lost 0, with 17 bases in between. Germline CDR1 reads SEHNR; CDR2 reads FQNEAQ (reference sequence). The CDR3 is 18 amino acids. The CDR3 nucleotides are TGTGCCAGCAGCTTAGCCTTCGGAAAACCGGGGTACCAAGAGACCCAGTACTTC. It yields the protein CASSLAFGKPGYQETQYF.

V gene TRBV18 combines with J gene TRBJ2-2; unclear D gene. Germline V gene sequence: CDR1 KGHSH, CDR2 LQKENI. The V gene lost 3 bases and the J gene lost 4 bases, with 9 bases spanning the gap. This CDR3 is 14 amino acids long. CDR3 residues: CASSPKQATGELFF. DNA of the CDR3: TGTGCCAGCTCACCGAAGCAGGCCACCGGGGAGCTGTTTTTT.

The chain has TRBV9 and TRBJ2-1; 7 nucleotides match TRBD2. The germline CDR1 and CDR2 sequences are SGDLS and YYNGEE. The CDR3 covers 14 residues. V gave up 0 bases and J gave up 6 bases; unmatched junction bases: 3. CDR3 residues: CASSVEWTSNEQFF. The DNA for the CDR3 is TGTGCCAGCAGCGTAGAATGGACTAGCAATGAGCAGTTCTTC.

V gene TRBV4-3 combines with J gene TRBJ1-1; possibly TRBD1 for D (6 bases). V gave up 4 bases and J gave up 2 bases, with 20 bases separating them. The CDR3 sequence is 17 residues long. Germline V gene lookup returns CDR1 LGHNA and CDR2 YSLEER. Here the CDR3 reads CASSPGQISGYNTEAFF. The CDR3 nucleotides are TGCGCCAGCAGCCCCGGACAGATTTCCGGATATAACACTGAAGCTTTCTTT.

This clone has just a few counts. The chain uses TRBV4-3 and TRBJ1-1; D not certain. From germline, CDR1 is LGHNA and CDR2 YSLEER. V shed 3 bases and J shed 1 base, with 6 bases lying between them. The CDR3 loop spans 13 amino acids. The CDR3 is CASSHSGNTEAFF. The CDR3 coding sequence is TGCGCCAGCAGCCACTCAGGGAACACTGAAGCTTTCTTT.

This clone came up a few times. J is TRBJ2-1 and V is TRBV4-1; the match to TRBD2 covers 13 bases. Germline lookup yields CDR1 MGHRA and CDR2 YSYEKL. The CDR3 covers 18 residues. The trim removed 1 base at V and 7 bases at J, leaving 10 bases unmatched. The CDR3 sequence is CASSQGRQTSGRRNEQFF. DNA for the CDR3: TGCGCCAGCAGCCAAGGACGTCAGACTAGCGGGAGGAGGAATGAGCAGTTCTTC.

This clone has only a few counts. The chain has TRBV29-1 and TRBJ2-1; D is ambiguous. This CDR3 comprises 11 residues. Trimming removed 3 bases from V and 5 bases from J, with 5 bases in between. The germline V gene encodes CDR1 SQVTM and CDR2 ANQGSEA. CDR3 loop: CSVDQNNEQFF. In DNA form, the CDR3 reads TGCAGCGTTGATCAGAACAATGAGCAGTTCTTC.

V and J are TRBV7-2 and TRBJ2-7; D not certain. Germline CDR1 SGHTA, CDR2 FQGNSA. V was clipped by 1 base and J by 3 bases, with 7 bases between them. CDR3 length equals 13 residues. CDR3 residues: CASSLVALYEQYF. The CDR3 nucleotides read TGTGCCAGCAGCTTAGTTGCGCTCTACGAGCAGTACTTC.